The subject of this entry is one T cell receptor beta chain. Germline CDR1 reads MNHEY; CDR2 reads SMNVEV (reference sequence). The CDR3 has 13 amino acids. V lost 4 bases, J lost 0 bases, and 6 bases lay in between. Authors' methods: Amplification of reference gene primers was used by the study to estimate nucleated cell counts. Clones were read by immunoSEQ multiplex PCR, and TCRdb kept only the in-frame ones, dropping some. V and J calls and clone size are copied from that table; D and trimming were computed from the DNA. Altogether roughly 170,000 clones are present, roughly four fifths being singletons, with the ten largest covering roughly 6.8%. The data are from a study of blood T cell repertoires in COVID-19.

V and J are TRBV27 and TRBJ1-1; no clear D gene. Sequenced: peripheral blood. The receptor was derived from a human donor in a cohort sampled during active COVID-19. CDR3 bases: TGTGCCAGCAGTTCGCGATTGAACACTGAAGCTTTCTTT. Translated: CASSSRLNTEAFF.